This passage covers 10 T cell receptor beta chains from one sample sequenced in a study of T cells in women clearing cervical HPV infection. TCRdb's copy holds only in-frame clones and misses some; the assay was immunoSEQ multiplex PCR. The sample holds tens of thousands of clones. What was sequenced was blood buffy coat. These receptors were taken from a woman between 18 and 70 years old with a cervical HPV16 infection that either progressed to CIN3+ or cleared (not recorded which).

Regarding this clone: The read is 3 residues too short to cover the CDR3 end, so that end is filled in from the germline J gene. The chain recombines TRBV11-1 with TRBJ1-1, with 10 bases identical to TRBD1. V shed 5 bases and J 6 bases; nucleotides not matched to a gene: 3. This CDR3 has 13 amino acids. The germline gives CDR1 SGHAT, CDR2 FQDESV (reference sequence). CDR3: CASSRTGGAEAFF. The CDR3 DNA, read in part, is TGTGCCAGCAGCAGGACAGGGGGGGCTGAA.

As concerns this clone: From the germline J gene comes the end of the CDR3, since the read stops 3 residues before it. This chain links TRBV2 with TRBJ1-2; possible D gene TRBD1, 6 bases. CDR3 size: 12 residues. CDR1 is SNHLY and CDR2 is FYNNEI in the germline V gene. Deletions cut 5 bases from V and 5 bases from J, with 9 bases between. CDR3 region: CASSRGAYGYTF. The DNA read from the CDR3 is TGTGCCAGCAGTCGGGGGGCTTATGGC.

Points on this clone: The observed sequence ends 3 residues before the CDR3 terminus, with the missing tail filled in from the germline J gene. The rearrangement uses TRBV5-1 and TRBJ2-7; D not certain. V was trimmed by 4 bases and J by 5 bases, leaving 10 bases between them. CDR1 and CDR2 from the germline V gene are SGHRS and YFSETQ. The CDR3 loop spans 12 amino acids. The CDR3 protein is CASSLDANEQYF. CDR3 DNA, as far as it was read: TGCGCCAGCAGCCTGGATGCGAACGAG.

A word on this clone: The read comes to an end 3 residues before the CDR3 does, leaving the germline J gene to fill in the end. This sequence joins TRBV11-1 and TRBJ2-3; D is perhaps TRBD2 (5 bases). Germline V gene lookup returns CDR1 SGHAT and CDR2 FQDESV (reference sequence). CDR3 size: 14 residues. The DNA read from the CDR3 is TGTGCCAGCAGCCCTATCGGGGTTCAAGAGACG. This codes for CASSPIGVQET. The full CDR3 protein is CASSPIGVQETQYF. The variable domain in full, with the rest retrieved from reference TRBV11-1 and TRBJ2-3, is EAEVAQSPRYKITEKSQAVAFWCDPISGHATLYWYRQILGQGPELLVQFQDESVVDDSQLPKDRFSAERLKGVDSTLKIQPAELGDSAMYLCASSPIGVQETQYFGPGTRLTVL.

Worth noting for this clone: Read coverage stops 3 residues before the CDR3 terminus; the germline J gene supplies the remainder. The rearrangement uses TRBV7-2 and TRBJ2-2; 9 bases match TRBD1. Per the germline V gene, CDR1 is SGHTA and CDR2 is FQGNSA. J gave up 7 bases and V 5 bases, and 5 bases lay outside the gene matches. The CDR3 totals 14 residues. The CDR3 sequence is CASSRQGGNGELFF. The sequenced CDR3 bases are TGTGCCAGCAGCAGACAGGGGGGTAACGGGGAG.

About this clone itself: The read terminates 3 residues ahead of where the CDR3 ends, so the germline J gene completes it. The chain carries TRBV6-2 or TRBV6-3 and TRBJ1-5; D possibly corresponds to TRBD1 (6 bases). The germline gives CDR1 MNHEY, CDR2 SVGEGT. V shed 6 bases and J shed 6 bases, with 18 bases lying between them. The CDR3 runs 15 residues. The CDR3 loop is CASRRDTTAGQPQHF. The DNA read from the CDR3 is TGTGCCAGCAGGAGGGACACAACCGCAGGTCAGCCC.

A word on this clone: The CDR3 goes on 3 residues after the read ends, and that part is filled in from the germline J gene. The V gene is TRBV6-1, the J gene TRBJ2-7; tentatively, D is TRBD1 (6 bases). The V end lost 3 bases, the J end lost 6 bases, and 12 bases lay between the germline ends. The germline V gene has CDR1 MNHNS and CDR2 SASEGT. The CDR3 is 13 residues long. The CDR3 spells CASSERGTGEQYF. The CDR3 DNA, read in part, is TGTGCCAGCAGTGAGAGGGGGACGGGCGAG.

As to this clone: Read coverage stops 3 residues before the CDR3 terminus; the germline J gene supplies the remainder. This chain links TRBV14 with TRBJ2-2; maybe TRBD1 (6 bases). Germline values: CDR1 SGHDN, CDR2 FVKESK. V lost 1 base and J lost 5, with 17 bases in between. CDR3 length: 17 residues. Partial CDR3 DNA: TGTGCCAGCAGCCAAGCTACAGGGATTTGGACGACCGGGGAG. This codes for CASSQATGIWTTGE. The CDR3 reads in full as CASSQATGIWTTGELFF.

A note on this clone: The CDR3 goes on 3 residues after the read ends, and that part is filled in from the germline J gene. The chain carries TRBV7-6 and TRBJ1-2; D uncertain. This CDR3 contains 17 residues. Germline assignment: CDR1 SGHVS and CDR2 FNYEAQ. This chain's CDR3 is CASSPTGPSLETYDYTF. The sequenced part of the CDR3 DNA is TGTGCCAGCAGCCCGACCGGGCCCTCACTAGAAACCTACGAC.

Notes on this clone: The read comes to an end 3 residues before the CDR3 does, leaving the germline J gene to fill in the end. This chain links TRBV19 with TRBJ2-7; 9 bases align to TRBD1. Losses at the gene ends were 8 bases for V and 6 bases for J; bases not matched to a gene: 8. Germline lookup yields CDR1 LNHDA and CDR2 SQIVND (reference sequence). The length of the CDR3 is 13 residues. The CDR3 is CASSGTGLGEQYF. The CDR3 bases that were read are TGTGCCAGTTCCGGGACAGGGCTGGGCGAG.